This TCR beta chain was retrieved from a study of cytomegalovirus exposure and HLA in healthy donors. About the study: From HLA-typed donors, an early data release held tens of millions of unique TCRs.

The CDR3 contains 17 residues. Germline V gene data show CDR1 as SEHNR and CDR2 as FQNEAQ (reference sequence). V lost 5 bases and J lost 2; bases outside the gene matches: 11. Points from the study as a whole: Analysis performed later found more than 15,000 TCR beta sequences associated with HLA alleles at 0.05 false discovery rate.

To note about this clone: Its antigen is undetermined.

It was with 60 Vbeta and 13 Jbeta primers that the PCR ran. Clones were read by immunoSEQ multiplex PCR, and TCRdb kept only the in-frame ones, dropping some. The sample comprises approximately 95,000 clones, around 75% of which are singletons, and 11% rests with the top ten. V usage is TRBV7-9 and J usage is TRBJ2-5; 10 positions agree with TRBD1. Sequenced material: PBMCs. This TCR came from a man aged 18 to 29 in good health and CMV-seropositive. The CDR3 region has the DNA TGTGCCAGCAGCATTCATGCGGGACAGGGGTCACAAGAGACCCAGTACTTC. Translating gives CASSIHAGQGSQETQYF.